This TCR beta chain was identified during a study of blood T cell repertoires in COVID-19. The overall study: Acute and convalescent COVID-19 specimens originated in the United States, Italy and Spain. T cells, B-cell-depleted T cells, or PBMCs supplied cDNA or gDNA.

Germline values: CDR1 WNHNN, CDR2 SYGVQD (reference sequence). J lost 1 base, V lost 10 bases, and 21 bases had no gene match. CDR3 length: 19 amino acids. Original handling: Amplification of reference gene primers provided the estimated nucleated cell counts. Using immunoSEQ multiplex PCR, the repertoire was profiled, and TCRdb retains in-frame clones only, with some absent. That table gives V, J and clone size, and the DNA gave D and trimming. The sample yields roughly 65,000 clones, 80% to 95% seen once. V and J are TRBV10-1 and TRBJ2-5; 10 bases map to TRBD1. The receptor comes from a man aged 70 or older with active COVID-19. The sequenced sample was peripheral blood. CDR3 protein: CANIPGQGPSRKFQETQYF. The CDR3 nucleotides read TGCGCCAACATACCGGGACAGGGGCCCTCACGGAAATTCCAAGAGACCCAGTACTTC.